The 23 T cell receptor beta chains below come from one sample, sequenced in a study of T-cell reconstitution after alpha-beta-depleted transplantation in children. Unique molecular identifiers were used in preparing the TCRbeta library. Each CDR3 protein gets one entry after TCRdb re-called the PCR reads with MiXCR. Of nearly 400,000 distinct CDR3 sequences detected, around 21% appear once; the ten largest clones hold about 3.8%. Sequenced material: PBMCs from the stem cell graft donor, taken from the stem cell graft. All receptors derive from a human donor who donated a stem cell graft to a child with acute myeloid leukemia.

The table lists this clonotype with many counts. This chain links TRBV5-1 with TRBJ2-5; D not certain. Germline loops: CDR1 SGHRS, CDR2 YFSETQ. The CDR3 length is 14 residues. V lost 3 bases and J lost 0, with 9 bases in between. CDR3 region: CASSSRQDQETQYF. CDR3 nucleotide sequence: TGCGCCAGCAGCTCCCGACAAGACCAAGAGACCCAGTACTTC.

The table lists this clonotype with many counts. In DNA form, the CDR3 reads TGCAGTGCTAGTGAAGGGGTAACCTACAATGAGCAGTTCTTC. It encodes CSASEGVTYNEQFF. This chain joins TRBV20-1 and TRBJ2-1; possible D gene TRBD1, 5 bases. Germline V gives CDR1 DFQATT, CDR2 SNEGSKA (reference sequence). The CDR3 is 14 amino acids. The V end lost 3 bases, the J end lost 2 bases, and 11 bases lay between the germline ends.

Only a few counts were recorded for this clonotype. The DNA for the CDR3 is TGCGCCAGCAGCTGGGACACCAGCTCCTACGAGCAGTACTTC. It encodes CASSWDTSSYEQYF. The chain joins TRBV5-1 to TRBJ2-7; the D gene is possibly TRBD1 (6 bases). There are 14 residues in the CDR3. Germline-derived CDR1 and CDR2 are SGHRS and YFSETQ. V was cut by 3 bases and J by 0 bases, with 10 bases left in between.

This clonotype was found many times. The rearrangement joins TRBV20-1 to TRBJ2-7, with 13 bases fitting TRBD2. The CDR3 is made up of 16 amino acids. The germline V gene encodes CDR1 DFQATT and CDR2 SNEGSKA (reference sequence). The V gene end was trimmed by 6 bases and the J gene end by 5 bases; junction bases not matched to a gene: 13. CDR3: CSAITSGRADNHEQYF. DNA for the CDR3: TGCAGTGCCATTACTAGCGGGAGGGCCGATAACCACGAGCAGTACTTC.

This clonotype has more than one count but fewer than ten. This CDR3 is CATSRDLAASYEQYF. CDR3 sequence (DNA): TGTGCCACCAGCAGAGATCTAGCGGCCTCCTACGAGCAGTACTTC. The genes are TRBV15 and TRBJ2-7, with 7 positions matching TRBD2. The CDR3 sequence is 15 residues long. The germline V gene encodes CDR1 LNHNV and CDR2 YYDKDF (reference sequence). V trimming: 0 bases; J trimming: 0 bases; junction bases outside the gene matches: 2.

This chain connects TRBV29-1 to TRBJ2-5; 7 nucleotides agree with TRBD1. The CDR3 is made up of 15 amino acids. Unmatched junction bases numbered 9, after V lost 4 bases and J lost 1 base. The V gene's germline CDR1 is SQVTM and CDR2 ANQGSEA. The CDR3 bases are TGCAGCGTTGTTTCGAGGGGGCTTAGCCAAGAGACCCAGTACTTC. Translated: CSVVSRGLSQETQYF.

The sample holds many counts of this clonotype. The chain has TRBV29-1 and TRBJ2-2; 7 bases align to TRBD1. Germline V gene lookup returns CDR1 SQVTM and CDR2 ANQGSEA. The length of the CDR3 is 13 residues. J lost 7 bases, V lost 4 bases, and 6 bases had no gene match. CDR3 region: CSVGLTGSGELFF. The CDR3 DNA is TGCAGCGTTGGACTGACAGGGAGCGGGGAGCTGTTTTTT.

This clonotype came up many times. The chain uses TRBV29-1 and TRBJ2-5; TRBD2 matches at 10 bases. V shed 7 bases, J shed 0 bases, and the junction held 5 bases outside the gene matches. The CDR3 totals 14 residues. Germline CDR1 and CDR2: SQVTM and ANQGSEA. The CDR3 loop is CSASSGGNQETQYF. CDR3 bases: TGCAGCGCCTCTAGCGGGGGCAACCAAGAGACCCAGTACTTC.

The rearrangement links TRBV18 to TRBJ2-7; possible D gene TRBD2, 6 bases. This CDR3 has 15 residues. V lost 2 bases and J 2 bases, leaving 13 bases between the germline ends. In germline, CDR1 is KGHSH, CDR2 LQKENI. In DNA form, the CDR3 reads TGTGCCAGCTCACCAGGGGGACTCACAGCCTACGAGCAGTACTTC. Protein sequence: CASSPGGLTAYEQYF. The full variable domain, rest sourced from reference TRBV18 and TRBJ2-7, is NAGVMQNPRHLVRRRGQEARLRCSPMKGHSHVYWYRQLPEEGLKFMVYLQKENIIDESGMPKERFSAEFPKEGPSILRIQQVVRGDSAAYFCASSPGGLTAYEQYFGPGTRLTVT.

This clonotype was detected ten times or more. The genes are TRBV7-2 and TRBJ2-7; the match to TRBD1 covers 10 bases. V lost 1 base to trimming and J lost 3 bases; unmatched junction nucleotides: 9. The CDR3 spans 17 residues. From germline, CDR1 is SGHTA and CDR2 FQGNSA. CDR3: CASSLGIRQGAYYEQYF. The CDR3 DNA reads TGTGCCAGCAGCTTAGGGATTCGACAGGGGGCCTACTACGAGCAGTACTTC.

This clonotype was recorded at least ten times. The rearrangement uses TRBV4-2 and TRBJ2-7, with 7 bases aligning to TRBD2. The CDR3 is 15 amino acids. The germline CDR1 and CDR2 sequences are LGHNA and YNFKEQ. The ends lost 0 bases at V and 2 bases at J; junction bases unmatched: 4. CDR3 DNA sequence: TGTGCCAGCAGCCAAGATAGGAGCGGGGCCTACGAGCAGTACTTC. Its translation is CASSQDRSGAYEQYF.

This clonotype came up many times. In DNA, the CDR3 is TGCAGTGCCCCCGGACAGGCAACTAATGAAAAACTGTTTTTT. This codes for CSAPGQATNEKLFF. V is TRBV20-1 and J is TRBJ1-4; TRBD1 matches 7 bases. Germline CDR1 reads DFQATT; CDR2 reads SNEGSKA (reference sequence). V lost 6 bases and J lost 0; bases outside the gene matches: 4. The CDR3 totals 14 residues.

This chain uses TRBV12-3 or TRBV12-4 with TRBJ1-3; perhaps TRBD1 as D (5 bases). With 2 bases removed from V and 2 bases from J, the gap between germline ends came to 10 bases. CDR3 length equals 15 residues. The CDR3 region is CASSLLAGTGNTIYF. DNA for the CDR3: TGTGCCAGCAGTTTACTGGCAGGGACTGGAAACACCATATATTTT.

The chain is built from TRBV5-6 and TRBJ2-2; 8 bases fit TRBD1. The germline V gene has CDR1 SGHDT and CDR2 YYEEEE. The CDR3 extends over 17 amino acids. V lost 5 bases, J lost 4 bases, and 13 bases stayed unmatched. CDR3 loop: CASRWGTGGSGTGELFF. The CDR3 DNA follows: TGTGCCAGCAGATGGGGAACAGGGGGTTCTGGCACCGGGGAGCTGTTTTTT.

This clonotype was found a few times. V and J are TRBV4-3 and TRBJ2-7, with D possibly TRBD1 on 7 matching bases. V lost 0 bases to trimming and J lost 3 bases, with 15 bases between them. The germline gives CDR1 LGHNA, CDR2 YSLEER. CDR3 length: 16 residues. CDR3 coding DNA: TGCGCCAGCAGCCAAGATGAGACAGGGACTGTCTACGAGCAGTACTTC. This sequence encodes CASSQDETGTVYEQYF.

There are many counts of this clonotype. This sequence joins TRBV27 and TRBJ2-1, with D possibly matching TRBD2 (6 bases). CDR1 is MNHEY and CDR2 is SMNVEV in the germline V gene (reference sequence). The CDR3 runs to 12 residues. Trimming left V 7 bases short and J 11 bases short, with 15 bases between. The CDR3 region has the DNA TGTGCCAGCAAGTCCGGGGGAGTTCAGCAGTTCTTC. Protein sequence: CASKSGGVQQFF.

The chain employs TRBV15 and TRBJ2-1; 7 nucleotides line up with TRBD2. The junction had 11 bases not matched to a gene; V was cut back by 3 bases and J by 9 bases. The germline V gene has CDR1 LNHNV and CDR2 YYDKDF (reference sequence). The CDR3 is 15 residues long. CDR3 residues: CATSRLTSGGTEQFF. CDR3 DNA: TGTGCCACCAGCAGGCTGACCTCGGGAGGAACTGAGCAGTTCTTC.

A few counts support this clonotype. V usage is TRBV21-1 and J usage is TRBJ2-7; the D call TRBD1 from the table was never checked on the DNA. TRBV21-1 is a pseudogene segment. The CDR3 extends over 14 amino acids. The CDR3 DNA reads TGTGCCAGCAGCGAGAACCGGGATCCCTACGAGCAGTACTTC. This sequence encodes CASSENRDPYEQYF.

This clonotype was seen ten or more times. The DNA for the CDR3 is TGCAGTGCTAGGACGACAGGGGGGAGTGAGCAGTTCTTC. This codes for CSARTTGGSEQFF. This chain uses TRBV20-1 with TRBJ2-1, with 9 bases that match TRBD1. J gave up 9 bases and V 3 bases, and 6 bases lay outside the gene matches. Germline V gene lookup returns CDR1 DFQATT and CDR2 SNEGSKA (reference sequence). The CDR3 is made up of 13 amino acids.

This clonotype came up a few times. The chain carries TRBV5-1 and TRBJ2-2, with 7 bases matching TRBD1. Germline V lookup: CDR1 SGHRS, CDR2 YFSETQ. V dropped 4 bases and J dropped 6; count of bases not matched to a gene: 6. The CDR3 runs 14 residues. The DNA of the CDR3 is TGCGCCAGCAGCAACCGACAGGGCCCCGGGGAGCTGTTTTTT. This encodes CASSNRQGPGELFF. Full variable domain (missing parts from reference TRBV5-1 and TRBJ2-2): KAGVTQTPRYLIKTRGQQVTLSCSPISGHRSVSWYQQTPGQGLQFLFEYFSETQRNKGNFPGRFSGRQFSNSRSEMNVSTLELGDSALYLCASSNRQGPGELFFGEGSRLTVL.

The chain has TRBV5-1 and TRBJ1-2, with D unclear. V was clipped by 5 bases and J by 2 bases, with 7 bases between them. The CDR3 has 12 residues. From germline, CDR1 is SGHRS and CDR2 YFSETQ. The CDR3 DNA reads as TGCGCCAGCAGTTGGGAGAACTATGGCTACACCTTC. Encoded protein: CASSWENYGYTF.

To note about this clonotype: It is likely a read error, because the conserved phenylalanine at the end of the CDR3 is missing. The genes are TRBV20-1 and TRBJ2-7; 9 bases fit TRBD1. Germline assignment: CDR1 DFQATT and CDR2 SNEGSKA (reference sequence). The CDR3 is 14 amino acids. The V and J ends lost 6 bases and 2 bases, in that order; junction bases with no gene match: 8. The CDR3 here is CSASPGQGTYEQYS. Written as DNA, the CDR3 is TGCAGTGCCAGCCCGGGACAGGGAACCTACGAGCAGTACTCC.

This chain connects TRBV7-3 to TRBJ2-1; tentatively, D is TRBD2 (6 bases). Trimming left V 4 bases short and J 5 bases short, with 15 bases between. The CDR3 totals 15 residues. CDR1 and CDR2 (germline): SGHTA, FQGTGA. The CDR3 DNA reads as TGTGCCAGCAGCTACGAACCGGGAGATCACAATGAGCAGTTCTTC. Its translation is CASSYEPGDHNEQFF. Full variable domain (missing parts from reference TRBV7-3 and TRBJ2-1): GAGVSQTPSNKVTEKGKYVELRCDPISGHTALYWYRQSLGQGPEFLIYFQGTGAADDSGLPNDRFFAVRPEGSVSTLKIQRTERGDSAVYLCASSYEPGDHNEQFFGPGTRLTVL.